This T cell receptor beta chain was sequenced for a study of T cells in Graves' hyperthyroidism and ophthalmopathy. The study's findings and limits: The majority of expanded thyroid clonotypes above 0.001 also appeared in blood.

The V gene's germline CDR1 is SGDLS and CDR2 YYNGEE. V shed 3 bases, J shed 0 bases, and the junction held 6 bases outside the gene matches. This CDR3 is built from 16 residues. In its sample, this clonotype was seen a few times. No antigen is known for it. Exclusion criteria comprised uncontrolled infection, other autoimmune disease, pregnancy or lactation. From 9 to 10 ml of fresh peripheral blood, PBMCs were isolated. RNA transcripts were the template for amplifying TCR beta CDR3 regions. When the TCR CDR3 underwent first-round RT-PCR, the HTBI primer set was used. TCRdb independently ran MiXCR on the multiplex PCR reads; one entry per CDR3 protein. This table holds under 350,000 distinct CDR3 sequences, 15% to 20% found once.

This TCR was sampled from a woman aged 60-75 years with Graves' ophthalmopathy. The sequencing sample was made of blood. The rearrangement links TRBV9 to TRBJ1-3, with TRBD1 matching over 7 bases. CDR3 loop: CASSGITGASGNTIYF. The CDR3 coding sequence is TGTGCCAGCAGCGGAATTACAGGGGCCTCTGGAAACACCATATATTTT. The whole variable domain, filled in from reference TRBV9 and TRBJ1-3, reads DSGVTQTPKHLITATGQRVTLRCSPRSGDLSVYWYQQSLDQGLQFLIQYYNGEERAKGNILERFSAQQFPDLHSELNLSSLELGDSALYFCASSGITGASGNTIYFGEGSWLTVV.